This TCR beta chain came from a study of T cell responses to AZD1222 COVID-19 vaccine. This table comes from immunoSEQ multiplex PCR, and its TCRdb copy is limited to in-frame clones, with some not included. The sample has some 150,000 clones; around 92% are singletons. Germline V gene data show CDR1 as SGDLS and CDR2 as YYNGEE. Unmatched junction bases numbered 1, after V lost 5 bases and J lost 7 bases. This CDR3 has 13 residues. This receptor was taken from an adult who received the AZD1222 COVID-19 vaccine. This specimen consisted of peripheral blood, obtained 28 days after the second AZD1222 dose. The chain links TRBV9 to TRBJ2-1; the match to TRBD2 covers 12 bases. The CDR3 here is CASRTSGSNEQFF. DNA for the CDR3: TGTGCCAGCAGGACTAGCGGGAGTAATGAGCAGTTCTTC.